One sample yielded the 23 T cell receptor beta chains listed below, sequenced in a study of shared clonotypes between healthy human individuals. Assay: immunoSEQ multiplex PCR; the TCRdb copy retains only in-frame clones and omits some. The sample holds around 2,100,000 clones, around 96% seen once. The naive CD8 fraction comprised CD45RO-negative cells positively selected for CCR7 and excluded terminally differentiated effector memory CD45RA+ cells. The sequenced sample was naive CD8+ T cells sorted from blood. Receptor source: a man between 18 and 29 years old in good health.

The chain carries TRBV5-6 and TRBJ1-6, with unresolved D. Germline-derived CDR1 and CDR2 are SGHDT and YYEEEE. The CDR3 has 15 residues. With 2 bases removed from V and 7 bases from J, the gap between germline ends came to 13 bases. The CDR3 reads CASSFMGALNSPLHF. The DNA for the CDR3 is TGTGCCAGCAGCTTTATGGGAGCCCTAAATTCACCCCTCCACTTT. Complete variable domain (other parts from reference TRBV5-6 and TRBJ1-6): DAGVTQSPTHLIKTRGQQVTLRCSPKSGHDTVSWYQQALGQGPQFIFQYYEEEERQRGNFPDRFSGHQFPNYSSELNVNALLLGDSALYLCASSFMGALNSPLHFGNGTRLTVT.

This sequence joins TRBV2 and TRBJ1-6, with no clear D. In germline, CDR1 is SNHLY, CDR2 FYNNEI. V lost 5 bases and J 0 bases, leaving 17 bases between the germline ends. The CDR3 runs to 18 residues. The CDR3 here is CASSSPREGSSYNSPLHF. The CDR3 DNA sequence: TGTGCCAGCAGTTCCCCCCGGGAGGGAAGCTCCTATAATTCACCCCTCCACTTT.

This CDR3 reads CASTLRGDEQFF. As DNA, the CDR3 is TGTGCCAGCACCCTGAGAGGCGATGAGCAGTTCTTC. This sequence joins TRBV7-9 and TRBJ2-1; D is uncertain. Trimming cost V 7 bases and J 8 bases, with 12 bases left between them. The germline CDR1 and CDR2 sequences are SEHNR and FQNEAQ (reference sequence). The CDR3 sequence is 12 residues long. Together with reference TRBV7-9 and TRBJ2-1, the CDR3 gives the full variable domain: DTGVSQNPRHKITKRGQNVTFRCDPISEHNRLYWYRQTLGQGPEFLTYFQNEAQLEKSRLLSDRFSAERPKGSFSTLEIQRTEQGDSAMYLCASTLRGDEQFFGPGTRLTVL.

The V call is TRBV2, the J call TRBJ2-5; 8 nucleotides agree with TRBD1. Germline loops: CDR1 SNHLY, CDR2 FYNNEI. V trimming: 8 bases; J trimming: 5 bases; junction bases outside the gene matches: 7. This CDR3 region has 13 residues. CDR3 region: CASPTGAGETQYF. CDR3 bases: TGTGCCAGCCCGACAGGGGCAGGGGAGACCCAGTACTTC.

The chain links TRBV2 to TRBJ2-1, with no clear D. The CDR3 spans 13 residues. V gave up 7 bases and J gave up 6 bases, with 13 bases separating them. Germline loops: CDR1 SNHLY, CDR2 FYNNEI. The CDR3 sequence: CASMSDHSNEQFF. CDR3 nucleotides: TGTGCCAGCATGTCGGACCACTCCAATGAGCAGTTCTTC.

In its sample, this clone was seen a few times. Other DNA sequences within the sample encode an identical CDR3. This chain uses TRBV5-6 with TRBJ2-3; D gene uncertain. Germline CDR1 reads SGHDT; CDR2 reads YYEEEE. The CDR3 has 12 residues. The germline V and J ends were trimmed by 3 bases and 1 base, with 3 bases remaining between them. As DNA, the CDR3 is TGTGCCAGCAGCTCAGGCACAGATACGCAGTATTTT. This gives the protein CASSSGTDTQYF.

The chain carries TRBV7-2 and TRBJ2-2; 12 bases are shared with TRBD1. J lost 6 bases, V lost 2 bases, and 7 bases had no gene match. Looked up from germline, CDR1 is SGHTA and CDR2 is FQGNSA. The CDR3 length is 17 residues. The CDR3 spells CASSLTPGQGAAGELFF. CDR3 DNA sequence: TGTGCCAGCAGCTTAACCCCGGGACAGGGGGCGGCCGGGGAGCTGTTTTTT.

The V and J genes are TRBV28 and TRBJ1-6; unclear D gene. The CDR3 extends over 14 amino acids. CDR1 and CDR2 (germline): MDHEN, SYDVKM. The V end was cut by 11 bases, the J end by 6 bases, with 17 bases between. Written as DNA, the CDR3 is TGTGCCGGCAATGGGCCGGGTCTTAATTCACCCCTCCACTTT. This codes for CAGNGPGLNSPLHF.

V usage is TRBV7-9 and J usage is TRBJ2-3; D might be TRBD1 or TRBD2, each matching 5 bases. Germline lookup yields CDR1 SEHNR and CDR2 FQNEAQ (reference sequence). V shed 6 bases and J shed 4 bases, with 8 bases lying between them. The CDR3 totals 12 residues. CDR3 DNA sequence: TGTGCCAGCAGGGGGGAGCCAGATACGCAGTATTTT. This gives the protein CASRGEPDTQYF.

The CDR3 protein is CASSSGAPTEAFF. Written as DNA, the CDR3 is TGTGCCAGCAGCAGTGGGGCCCCGACTGAAGCTTTCTTT. This chain links TRBV9 with TRBJ1-1; weak D call: TRBD1 (5 bases). This CDR3 contains 13 residues. Germline-derived CDR1 and CDR2 are SGDLS and YYNGEE. Between the trimmed V and J ends, which lost 4 bases and 5 bases, there was a span of 12 bases.

As regards this clone: The same CDR3 also results from other DNA sequences found in this sample. The chain joins TRBV30 to TRBJ2-1; the D gene is possibly TRBD1 (6 bases). The CDR3 is made up of 13 amino acids. Per the germline V gene, CDR1 is GTSNPN and CDR2 is SVGIG (reference sequence). V was cut by 0 bases and J by 6 bases, with 9 bases left in between. The DNA for the CDR3 is TGTGCCTGGAGTGTCACAGGGACCAATGAGCAGTTCTTC. Translating it yields CAWSVTGTNEQFF. Full variable domain (rest looked up from reference TRBV30 and TRBJ2-1): SQTIHQWPATLVQPVGSPLSLECTVEGTSNPNLYWYRQAAGRGLQLLFYSVGIGQISSEVPQNLSASRPQDRQFILSSKKLLLSDSGFYLCAWSVTGTNEQFFGPGTRLTVL.

The chain combines TRBV7-6 with TRBJ1-3; D uncertain. Germline values: CDR1 SGHVS, CDR2 FNYEAQ. The V end lost 2 bases, the J end lost 2 bases, and 19 bases lay between the germline ends. This CDR3 is built from 18 residues. CDR3 sequence reads: CASSLSTADQRPGNTIYF. The CDR3 coding sequence is TGTGCCAGCAGCTTAAGCACAGCGGACCAGAGGCCTGGAAACACCATATATTTT.

To note about this clone: This sample includes further DNA sequences coding for the same CDR3. CDR3 in DNA: TGTGCCAGCAGCCAAGCCTTAGCGGGAGAGACCCAGTACTTC. It codes for CASSQALAGETQYF. The chain recombines TRBV14 with TRBJ2-5; 7 bases match TRBD2. Germline CDR1 is SGHDN and CDR2 is FVKESK. The CDR3 is 14 residues long. V was clipped by 1 base and J by 4 bases; unmatched bases: 3.

This chain links TRBV7-2 with TRBJ2-7; maybe TRBD2 (6 bases). The CDR3 runs to 15 residues. CDR1 and CDR2 (germline): SGHTA, FQGNSA. Between the trimmed V and J ends, which lost 0 bases and 2 bases, there was a span of 11 bases. The CDR3 nucleotides are TGTGCCAGCAGCTTAGCGCAGGGACTTGCCTACGAGCAGTACTTC. Its protein is CASSLAQGLAYEQYF.

J is TRBJ2-7 and V is TRBV28, with a possible D match to TRBD1 (5 bases). The V gene lost 5 bases and the J gene lost 2 bases, with 19 bases spanning the gap. The CDR3 spans 16 residues. CDR1 is MDHEN, CDR2 SYDVKM, per germline. CDR3 in DNA: TGTGCCAGCAGTCCTTGGGGCAACAGGTTCCCCTACGAGCAGTACTTC. Its translation is CASSPWGNRFPYEQYF.

This clone has just a few counts. Distinct nucleotide sequences in the sample also encode this CDR3. The CDR3 loop is CASSHRTANTGELFF. CDR3 DNA: TGTGCCAGCAGCCACAGAACGGCGAACACCGGGGAGCTGTTTTTT. The rearrangement joins TRBV9 to TRBJ2-2; no clear D gene. The germline CDR1 and CDR2 sequences are SGDLS and YYNGEE. The ends were cut back, 4 bases at V and 0 bases at J, with 10 bases in the middle. CDR3 length: 15 amino acids.

The chain carries TRBV11-2 and TRBJ1-1, with D uncertain. Trimming cost V 0 bases and J 5 bases, with 13 bases left between them. The CDR3 has 15 residues. Germline V lookup: CDR1 SGHAT, CDR2 FQNNGV. CDR3 in DNA: TGTGCCAGCAGCTTAGATCGACGTGGATGGACTGAAGCTTTCTTT. Protein: CASSLDRRGWTEAFF.

Comment on this clone: The sample carries other DNA sequences with the same CDR3. The V and J genes are TRBV9 and TRBJ2-1; 13 bases match TRBD2. From germline, CDR1 is SGDLS and CDR2 YYNGEE. The CDR3 totals 15 residues. V lost 2 bases to trimming and J lost 8 bases; unmatched junction nucleotides: 4. This CDR3 reads CASSVGTSGTDEQFF. CDR3 bases: TGTGCCAGCAGCGTCGGGACTAGCGGGACCGATGAGCAGTTCTTC.

The chain couples TRBV11-2 to TRBJ2-4, with 7 bases identical to TRBD1. The CDR3 runs to 16 residues. V lost 4 bases to trimming and J lost 7 bases; unmatched junction nucleotides: 13. The V gene's germline CDR1 is SGHAT and CDR2 FQNNGV. This CDR3 reads CASSWGQSRDWNIQYF. The CDR3 DNA reads as TGTGCCAGCAGCTGGGGACAGAGCCGTGACTGGAACATTCAGTACTTC.

The rearrangement joins TRBV13 to TRBJ2-4; maybe TRBD1 (5 bases). V was shortened by 7 bases and J by 0 bases, with 16 bases between the two germline ends. CDR3 size: 16 residues. Germline V gene sequence: CDR1 PRHDT, CDR2 FYEKMQ (reference sequence). CDR3 amino acids: CASITLKGLAKNIQYF. The CDR3 nucleotides read TGTGCCAGCATCACCTTAAAGGGGTTAGCCAAAAACATTCAGTACTTC.

The rearrangement joins TRBV5-4 to TRBJ1-2, with D tentatively TRBD1 (5 bases). Trimming removed 3 bases at V and 5 bases at J, with 17 bases between. CDR1 and CDR2 from the germline V gene are SGHNT and YYREEE (reference sequence). CDR3 length: 15 residues. CDR3 residues: CASSYKAGVVYGYTF. The CDR3 DNA reads as TGTGCCAGCAGCTATAAGGCGGGGGTAGTATATGGCTACACCTTC.

This chain uses TRBV9 with TRBJ1-4; no clear D. Looked up from germline, CDR1 is SGDLS and CDR2 is YYNGEE. The V and J ends lost 0 bases and 5 bases respectively, with 8 bases between them. The CDR3 is made up of 14 amino acids. The DNA of the CDR3 is TGTGCCAGCAGCGTAGGACACATCAATGAAAAACTGTTTTTT. Amino acids: CASSVGHINEKLFF.

The rearrangement uses TRBV11-2 and TRBJ2-5; 7 bases fit TRBD2. The end of the DNA fits TRBJ2-7 better, so the J call may be wrong. CDR3 length equals 13 residues. Germline lookup yields CDR1 SGHAT and CDR2 FQNNGV. CDR3 DNA sequence: TGTGCCAGCAGCCTGGGAGGGAGGTACGAGCAGTACTTC. Translated: CASSLGGRYEQYF.